The 5 T cell receptor beta chains below were found in one sample sequenced in a study of T cell responses to AZD1222 COVID-19 vaccine (dated by TCRdb to the early 2020s). Read against the paper, the sample's time point label means: baseline before first vaccination. The library was made by the immunoSEQ multiplex PCR assay. TCRdb provides this immuneACCESS table in a form limited to in-frame rearrangements. Some clones are lacking; in checked studies, under half of them reflect an unresolved V gene, and why the rest are absent is not known. Counted in this sample were approximately 110,000 clones; about 85% of them appeared once. The top ten clones comprise 5% to 7% of the sample. Source: peripheral blood, taken on day 0 of AZD1222 vaccination. The receptors stem from an adult in good health.

CDR3 sequence: CASSLGRGDAGNTIYF. The CDR3 region has the DNA TGTGCCAGCAGTCTGGGGAGGGGGGATGCCGGAAACACCATATATTTT. J is TRBJ1-3 and V is TRBV2, with a possible D match to TRBD1 (6 bases). Germline V CDR1 and CDR2: SNHLY, FYNNEI. The CDR3 consists of 16 residues. The V gene lost 5 bases and the J gene lost 4 bases, with 18 bases spanning the gap.

The chain has TRBV28 and TRBJ2-3; D may be TRBD1 or TRBD2 (5 bases each). The CDR3 has 14 amino acids. In germline, CDR1 is MDHEN, CDR2 SYDVKM. The V end was cut by 3 bases, the J end by 6 bases, with 13 bases between. This chain's CDR3 is CASSLIGDADTQYF. The CDR3 DNA sequence: TGTGCCAGCAGTTTGATAGGGGACGCGGATACGCAGTATTTT.

This clone has just a few counts. The chain is built from TRBV4-1 and TRBJ1-1, with D perhaps TRBD1 (5 bases). The germline V gene has CDR1 MGHRA and CDR2 YSYEKL. V lost 0 bases and J 2 bases, leaving 10 bases between the germline ends. CDR3 size: 15 residues. The CDR3 protein is CASSQDPGINTEAFF. DNA for the CDR3: TGCGCCAGCAGCCAAGACCCAGGGATAAACACTGAAGCTTTCTTT.

The chain combines TRBV28 with TRBJ2-7, with D perhaps TRBD1 or TRBD2 (5 bases each). This CDR3 contains 16 residues. V lost 8 bases to trimming and J lost 0 bases, with 20 bases between them. Germline CDR1 MDHEN, CDR2 SYDVKM. Here the CDR3 reads CASPEPGLFSSYEQYF. As DNA, the CDR3 is TGTGCCAGCCCTGAACCGGGGCTTTTCAGCTCCTACGAGCAGTACTTC.

This chain joins TRBV7-9 and TRBJ1-1, with D perhaps TRBD1 (5 bases). CDR3 length equals 12 residues. Trimming took off 5 bases at V and 4 bases at J, with 8 bases between the two ends. Germline V lookup: CDR1 SEHNR, CDR2 FQNEAQ (reference sequence). The CDR3 bases are TGTGCCAGCAGCCCCGGGGGCACTGAAGCTTTCTTT. Its protein product is CASSPGGTEAFF.